This TCR beta chain was recorded in a study of blood T cell repertoires in COVID-19. Study-wide background: Material from acute and convalescent COVID-19 was sourced from the United States, Italy and Spain.

This clone appeared a single time. The CDR3 runs to 18 residues. Unmatched junction bases numbered 6, after V lost 2 bases and J lost 1 base. CDR1 SGHTA and CDR2 FQGNSA come from the germline V gene. In the study's own analysis: Reference gene primers were amplified, and this amplification served to estimate nucleated cell counts. Produced via immunoSEQ multiplex PCR; TCRdb's table is partial and in-frame only. V and J calls and clone size are those listed in that table; D and trimming were worked out from the DNA. This table holds 150,000 to 200,000 clones, roughly four fifths found once. This sequence joins TRBV7-2 and TRBJ2-5, with 14 bases that match TRBD2. The specimen sequenced was peripheral blood. The receptor was isolated from a human donor in a cohort sampled during active COVID-19. The CDR3 DNA is TGTGCCAGCAGCTTAAGGACTAGCGGGGGGCCGATCCAAGAGACCCAGTACTTC. Its protein is CASSLRTSGGPIQETQYF.